One TCR beta chain is described in this entry. Its specificity is unknown. In the same sample, other DNA sequences code for this CDR3. Germline CDR1 and CDR2: SGHVS and FNYEAQ. There are 14 residues in the CDR3. The V end lost 5 bases, the J end lost 1 base, and 12 bases lay between the germline ends. The table came from immunoSEQ multiplex PCR; TCRdb's copy has only in-frame clones and leaves some out. The sample contains 40,000 to 60,000 clones, over 70% of which appear only once. The data belong to a study of pediatric ulcerative colitis. Overall study results and limits: Clonal expansions reduced rectal repertoire diversity in acute severe colitis. Ulcerative colitis patients shared more blood-rectal clones than controls. Repertoires came from total lymphocyte DNA, so rare subsets like regulatory T cells may be missed.

One to two pinch biopsies were taken from the rectum during colonoscopy. The sequence derives from a girl between 10 and 17 years old with moderate ulcerative colitis. The rearrangement uses TRBV7-6 and TRBJ2-7, with D possibly being TRBD1 (6 bases). Sequencing input: gut tissue. CDR3 coding DNA: TGTGCCAGCAGCCGCCGGCAGGGGTCCTACGAGCAGTACTTC. Encoded protein: CASSRRQGSYEQYF.